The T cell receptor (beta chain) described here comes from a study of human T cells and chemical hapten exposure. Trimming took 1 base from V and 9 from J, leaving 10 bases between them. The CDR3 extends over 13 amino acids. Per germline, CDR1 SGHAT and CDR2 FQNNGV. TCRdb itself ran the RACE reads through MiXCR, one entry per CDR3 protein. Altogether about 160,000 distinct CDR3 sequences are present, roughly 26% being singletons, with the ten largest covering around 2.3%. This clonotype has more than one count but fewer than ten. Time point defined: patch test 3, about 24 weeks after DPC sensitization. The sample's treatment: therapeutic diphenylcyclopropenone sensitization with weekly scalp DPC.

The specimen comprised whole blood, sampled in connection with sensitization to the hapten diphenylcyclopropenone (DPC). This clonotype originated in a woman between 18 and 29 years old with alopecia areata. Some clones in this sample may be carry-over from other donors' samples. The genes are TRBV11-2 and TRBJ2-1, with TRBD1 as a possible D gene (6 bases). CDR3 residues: CASSLVRGAEQFF. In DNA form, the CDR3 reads TGTGCCAGCAGCTTAGTCAGGGGTGCTGAGCAGTTCTTC.